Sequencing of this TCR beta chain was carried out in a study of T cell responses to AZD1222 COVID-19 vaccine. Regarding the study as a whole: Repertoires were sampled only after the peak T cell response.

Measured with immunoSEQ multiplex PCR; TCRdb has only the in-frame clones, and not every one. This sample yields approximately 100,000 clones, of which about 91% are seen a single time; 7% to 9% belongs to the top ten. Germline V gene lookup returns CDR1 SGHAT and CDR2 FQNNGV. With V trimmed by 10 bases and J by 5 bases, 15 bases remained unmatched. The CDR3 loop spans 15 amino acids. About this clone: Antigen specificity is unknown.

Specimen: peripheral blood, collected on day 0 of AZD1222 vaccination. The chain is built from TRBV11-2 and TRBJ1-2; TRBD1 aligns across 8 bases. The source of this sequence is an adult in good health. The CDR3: CAIKTPGQGAYGYTF. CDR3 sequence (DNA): TGTGCCATCAAGACCCCGGGGCAGGGGGCTTATGGCTACACCTTC.